This T cell receptor (beta chain) was obtained from a study of T cell repertoires in cytomegalovirus infection. Across the study: Public TCR beta signatures marked donors with CMV infection and the matching HLA. Study-wide points: Accumulated public TCR beta family frequency recognized individuals carrying CMV together with the relevant HLA.

TCRdb reprocessed the reads with MiXCR, giving one entry per CDR3 protein. The sample yields about 740,000 distinct CDR3 sequences, about a third seen once. V was pared by 6 bases and J by 3 bases, with 18 bases between. The germline V gene encodes CDR1 MNHEY and CDR2 SMNVEV (reference sequence). The CDR3 extends over 16 amino acids. On this clonotype itself: What it binds is not known.

This sequence originates from a human donor in good health (CMV status not recorded). Some clones in this sample may be carry-over from other donors' samples. J is TRBJ2-1 and V is TRBV27; possibly TRBD2 for D (6 bases). Specimen: PBMCs. In DNA, the CDR3 is TGTGCCAGCAGCCTGGCCATGGCGGGGCTCTACAATGAGCAGTTCTTC. This sequence encodes CASSLAMAGLYNEQFF.